This entry lists 22 T cell receptor beta chains sequenced from one sample in a study of cytomegalovirus exposure and HLA in healthy donors. 60 Vbeta and 13 Jbeta primers were used in PCR. Profiling relied on immunoSEQ multiplex PCR, and the TCRdb table lists in-frame clones only, not all of them. The sample lists roughly 180,000 clones; about 10% were seen once. Sequencing was performed on PBMCs. The receptors stem from a woman in her thirties in good health and CMV-seropositive.

The CDR3 DNA sequence: TGTGCCAGCAGGCCCGGAGCGGGAGTAACTGATACGCAGTATTTT. It yields the protein CASRPGAGVTDTQYF. V gene TRBV5-4 combines with J gene TRBJ2-3; 8 bases match TRBD2. V shed 5 bases and J 6 bases; nucleotides not matched to a gene: 11. The CDR3 length is 15 residues. Germline V gene data show CDR1 as SGHNT and CDR2 as YYREEE (reference sequence).

The chain is built from TRBV5-1 and TRBJ2-5; D gene unclear. Germline CDR1 and CDR2: SGHRS and YFSETQ. The length of the CDR3 is 13 residues. Trimming stripped 0 bases from V and 5 bases from J, with 8 bases between. CDR3 amino acids: CASSLEVEETQYF. In nucleotides, the CDR3 is TGCGCCAGCAGCTTGGAAGTGGAGGAGACCCAGTACTTC.

This clone was detected a few times. The chain recombines TRBV9 with TRBJ1-2; D uncertain. The V gene's germline CDR1 is SGDLS and CDR2 YYNGEE. V was cut by 6 bases and J by 4 bases, with 16 bases left in between. The CDR3 covers 14 residues. For the CDR3, the DNA is TGTGCCAGCAACCCCGCGGGAGCCCTCTATGGCTACACCTTC. Translated: CASNPAGALYGYTF.

The J gene is TRBJ2-1, the V gene TRBV19; 10 bases agree with TRBD2. The CDR3 has 13 residues. After removal of 7 bases from V and 5 bases from J, the junction contained 2 bases not matched to a gene. Germline CDR1 is LNHDA and CDR2 is SQIVND (reference sequence). The CDR3 sequence is CASTLAGDNEQFF. CDR3 DNA: TGTGCCAGTACTCTAGCGGGAGACAATGAGCAGTTCTTC.

The J gene is TRBJ1-1, the V gene TRBV23-1; D unclear. TRBV23-1 is an ORF for which the function is uncertain. V lost 9 bases, J lost 6 bases, and 8 bases lay in between. The CDR3 has 10 residues. CDR3 in DNA: TGCGCCAGACTCGGGTCTGAAGCTTTCTTT. This translates into CARLGSEAFF.

J is TRBJ2-7 and V is TRBV11-2; 9 bases match TRBD2. The CDR3 sequence is 17 residues long. With V trimmed by 3 bases and J by 2 bases, 11 bases remained unmatched. Germline V gene lookup returns CDR1 SGHAT and CDR2 FQNNGV. The CDR3 is CASSLQTGLASTYEQYF. The CDR3 nucleotides are TGTGCCAGCAGCTTGCAGACGGGACTAGCCAGTACCTACGAGCAGTACTTC. Filled out from reference TRBV11-2 and TRBJ2-7, the complete variable domain reads EAGVAQSPRYKIIEKRQSVAFWCNPISGHATLYWYQQILGQGPKLLIQFQNNGVVDDSQLPKDRFSAERLKGVDSTLKIQPAKLEDSAVYLCASSLQTGLASTYEQYFGPGTRLTVT.

This clone occurred once. V and J are TRBV27 and TRBJ2-1; TRBD2 matches 8 bases. Unmatched junction bases numbered 7, after V lost 0 bases and J lost 6 bases. The V gene's germline CDR1 is MNHEY and CDR2 SMNVEV (reference sequence). The CDR3 loop spans 16 amino acids. CDR3 region: CASSLSGTGGPNEQFF. CDR3 DNA sequence: TGTGCCAGCAGTTTATCAGGAACGGGAGGGCCCAATGAGCAGTTCTTC.

This clone has more than one count but fewer than ten. The rearrangement links TRBV27 to TRBJ1-2; D gene unclear. Germline lookup yields CDR1 MNHEY and CDR2 SMNVEV (reference sequence). The CDR3 length is 13 residues. V shed 8 bases and J shed 4 bases, with 14 bases lying between them. The CDR3 nucleotides are TGTGCCAGCTCGGAGTCCCTTTCCTATGGCTACACCTTC. It is translated as CASSESLSYGYTF.

The chain carries TRBV4-1 and TRBJ2-7, with 10 bases fitting TRBD2. Looked up from germline, CDR1 is MGHRA and CDR2 is YSYEKL. The CDR3 runs to 18 residues. Losses at the gene ends were 1 base for V and 0 bases for J; bases not matched to a gene: 9. The CDR3 nucleotides are TGCGCCAGCAGCCAAGGGGGCTATAGCGGGAGGAGCTCCTACGAGCAGTACTTC. Translation gives CASSQGGYSGRSSYEQYF.

This clone was seen only a few times. The J gene is TRBJ1-5, the V gene TRBV9; possibly TRBD1 for D (6 bases). This CDR3 has 15 amino acids. Trimming took 3 bases from V and 1 from J, leaving 11 bases between them. Germline-derived CDR1 and CDR2 are SGDLS and YYNGEE. The CDR3 nucleotides read TGTGCCAGCAGCGCAGGGGCAGGGAGCAATCAGCCCCAGCATTTT. It codes for CASSAGAGSNQPQHF.

V usage is TRBV18 and J usage is TRBJ2-7, with 9 bases identical to TRBD2. Germline CDR1 KGHSH, CDR2 LQKENI. V lost 5 bases to trimming and J lost 2 bases; unmatched junction nucleotides: 4. The CDR3 spans 14 residues. As DNA, the CDR3 is TGTGCCAGCTCAACGACTAGCGGTCCCTACGAGCAGTACTTC. Residues: CASSTTSGPYEQYF.

This clone occurred a few times. The chain links TRBV5-1 to TRBJ1-2; 8 bases fit TRBD1. The germline V gene encodes CDR1 SGHRS and CDR2 YFSETQ. The junction had 14 bases not matched to a gene; V was cut back by 2 bases and J by 8 bases. There are 16 residues in the CDR3. The CDR3 bases are TGCGCCAGCAGCTTATTTCCAGAAAAGACAGGGGACGGCTACACCTTC. It encodes CASSLFPEKTGDGYTF.

The V gene is TRBV6-5, the J gene TRBJ1-2; D gene uncertain. Germline V gene lookup returns CDR1 MNHEY and CDR2 SVGAGI. The CDR3 consists of 14 residues. V dropped 5 bases and J dropped 4 bases, with 14 bases sitting between them. The CDR3 DNA is TGTGCCAGCAGTCGTCAGCCGAGGGCCTATGGCTACACCTTC. Its translation is CASSRQPRAYGYTF.

This CDR3 reads CASSAWDRDKETQYF. The DNA for the CDR3 is TGTGCCAGCAGCGCCTGGGACAGGGATAAAGAGACCCAGTACTTC. This chain uses TRBV9 with TRBJ2-5, with 9 bases matching TRBD1. The CDR3 has 15 amino acids. Germline CDR1 and CDR2: SGDLS and YYNGEE. Losses at the gene ends were 3 bases for V and 3 bases for J; bases not matched to a gene: 6. Combining the CDR3 with reference TRBV9 and TRBJ2-5 gives the whole variable domain DSGVTQTPKHLITATGQRVTLRCSPRSGDLSVYWYQQSLDQGLQFLIQYYNGEERAKGNILERFSAQQFPDLHSELNLSSLELGDSALYFCASSAWDRDKETQYFGPGTRLLVL.

This clone was counted only a few times. This chain connects TRBV19 to TRBJ2-7, with 8 bases that match TRBD2. Germline lookup yields CDR1 LNHDA and CDR2 SQIVND (reference sequence). After removal of 3 bases from V and 2 bases from J, the junction contained 6 bases not matched to a gene. The CDR3 runs to 15 residues. This CDR3 reads CASSIGRGGPYEQYF. The DNA of the CDR3 is TGTGCCAGTAGTATCGGCCGGGGGGGACCCTACGAGCAGTACTTC.

The CDR3 nucleotides read TGTGCCAGCAGCTTAGCCCCGAGGGGGCGGTCCACTGAAGCTTTCTTT. Translation: CASSLAPRGRSTEAFF. This chain uses TRBV7-2 with TRBJ1-1; TRBD1 agrees at 7 bases. Germline V gene sequence: CDR1 SGHTA, CDR2 FQGNSA. V lost 0 bases, J lost 4 bases, and 8 bases stayed unmatched. There are 16 residues in the CDR3.

This clone was observed a handful of times. V is TRBV6-1 and J is TRBJ1-4, with no clear D. The ends were cut back, 8 bases at V and 5 bases at J, with 9 bases in the middle. This CDR3 region has 12 residues. Germline V gives CDR1 MNHNS, CDR2 SASEGT. The CDR3 region is CASCKRNEKLFF. The DNA for the CDR3 is TGTGCCAGCTGTAAGAGAAATGAAAAACTGTTTTTT.

This clone was observed a few times. The chain employs TRBV4-1 and TRBJ1-4, with 7 bases matching TRBD1. V shed 1 base, J shed 8 bases, and the junction held 4 bases outside the gene matches. This CDR3 has 14 residues. Germline V gives CDR1 MGHRA, CDR2 YSYEKL. CDR3 in amino acids: CASSQADRNEKLFF. For the CDR3, the DNA is TGCGCCAGCAGCCAAGCGGACAGGAACGAAAAACTGTTTTTT.

This clone appeared a few times. This chain joins TRBV6-5 and TRBJ1-1; tentative D call: TRBD1 (6 bases). Germline-derived CDR1 and CDR2 are MNHEY and SVGAGI. V shed 2 bases and J shed 3 bases, with 10 bases lying between them. The CDR3 covers 14 residues. The CDR3 sequence: CASSYGQGYTEAFF. Here the CDR3 DNA reads TGTGCCAGCAGTTACGGGCAGGGGTACACTGAAGCTTTCTTT.

Only a few counts were recorded for this clone. This sequence joins TRBV2 and TRBJ2-1; 9 bases are a match to TRBD1. CDR1 and CDR2 from the germline V gene are SNHLY and FYNNEI. V gave up 5 bases and J gave up 13 bases; unmatched junction bases: 6. CDR3 length: 12 residues. The CDR3 bases are TGTGCCAGCAGTAACGGACAGGGGATCCAGTTCTTC. Translation gives CASSNGQGIQFF.

This clone has a handful of counts. This chain joins TRBV5-1 and TRBJ2-5, with D possibly being TRBD1 (5 bases). The CDR3 length is 14 residues. V shed 4 bases and J shed 2 bases, with 12 bases lying between them. Germline assignment: CDR1 SGHRS and CDR2 YFSETQ. The CDR3 bases are TGCGCCAGCAGCCCAACGACAGCACAAGAGACCCAGTACTTC. This codes for CASSPTTAQETQYF. The full variable domain, with the rest looked up from reference TRBV5-1 and TRBJ2-5, is KAGVTQTPRYLIKTRGQQVTLSCSPISGHRSVSWYQQTPGQGLQFLFEYFSETQRNKGNFPGRFSGRQFSNSRSEMNVSTLELGDSALYLCASSPTTAQETQYFGPGTRLLVL.

The J gene is TRBJ2-6, the V gene TRBV27, with unresolved D. In germline, CDR1 is MNHEY, CDR2 SMNVEV (reference sequence). Trimming shortened V by 6 bases and J by 1 base, and 10 bases separated the two germline ends. The CDR3 is 15 amino acids. The CDR3 nucleotides are TGTGCCAGCAGCTCGACATGGTCTGGGGCCAACGTCCTGACTTTC. This codes for CASSSTWSGANVLTF. The full variable domain, with the rest looked up from reference TRBV27 and TRBJ2-6, is EAQVTQNPRYLITVTGKKLTVTCSQNMNHEYMSWYRQDPGLGLRQIYYSMNVEVTDKGDVPEGYKVSRKEKRNFPLILESPSPNQTSLYFCASSSTWSGANVLTFGAGSRLTVL.